The rows below give T cell receptor beta chains drawn from one sample of a study of T cell responses to AZD1222 COVID-19 vaccine. Only in-frame clones appear in the TCRdb table, and some are missing; sequencing was by immunoSEQ multiplex PCR. Counted here are 60,000 to 90,000 clones, about 80% occurring once; the ten biggest clones make up roughly 29%. Here the sequenced sample was peripheral blood, taken 28 days after the second dose of the MenACWY control vaccine. All receptors come from an adult who received the MenACWY meningococcal vaccine as a control. CDR3s include the opening cysteine and the closing phenylalanine or tryptophan. The D gene is left open where the match is weak. Only some rows state a clone size, as once, few, many or a class for expanded clones.

D	V	size	J	CDR3	DNA
NA	TRBV3-1/TRBV3-2	NA	TRBJ1-1	CASSPDQGEGRFSEAFF	TGTGCCAGCAGCCCCGATCAGGGTGAGGGCCGGTTCTCTGAAGCTTTCTTT
NA	TRBV19	NA	TRBJ2-5	CASSKQGGETQYF	TGTGCCAGTAGTAAGCAGGGTGGGGAGACCCAGTACTTC
NA	TRBV5-4	NA	TRBJ1-5	CASSRGYNQPQHF	TGTGCCAGCAGCAGGGGGTACAATCAGCCCCAGCATTTT
NA	TRBV7-8	NA	TRBJ2-1	CASSLPLQDEQFF	TGTGCCAGCAGCTTACCCCTCCAAGATGAGCAGTTCTTC
NA	TRBV7-8	NA	TRBJ1-5	CASSLARGSQPQHF	TGTGCCAGCAGCTTAGCCCGGGGGAGCCAGCCCCAGCATTTT
NA	TRBV30	NA	TRBJ1-3	CAWSVLKAGNTIYF	TGTGCCTGGAGTGTACTTAAGGCTGGAAACACCATATATTTT
NA	TRBV5-4	once	TRBJ1-2	CASSREGTLGYGYTF	TGTGCCAGCAGCCGCGAAGGGACGCTCGGGTATGGCTACACCTTC
NA	TRBV5-1	NA	TRBJ2-2	CASSFLGVDTGELFF	TGCGCCAGCAGCTTCTTGGGAGTAGACACCGGGGAGCTGTTTTTT
NA	TRBV19	NA	TRBJ2-3	CASRDVASTDTQYF	TGTGCCAGTCGGGACGTAGCTAGCACAGATACGCAGTATTTT
NA	TRBV29-1	NA	TRBJ2-1	CSATRGQNNEQFF	TGCAGCGCCACCAGGGGCCAGAACAATGAGCAGTTCTTC
TRBD2	TRBV16	NA	TRBJ2-1	CASSQLVAGRYEQFF	TGTGCCAGCAGCCAATTGGTAGCGGGAAGGTATGAGCAGTTCTTC
NA	TRBV27	NA	TRBJ2-7	CASKRYGVGMSYEQYF	TGTGCCAGCAAGCGTTATGGGGTAGGGATGTCCTACGAGCAGTACTTC
NA	TRBV19	NA	TRBJ1-6	CATRQNNSPLHF	TGTGCCACTCGACAGAATAATTCACCCCTCCACTTT
NA	TRBV19	NA	TRBJ1-5	CASSTAGLKNQPQHF	TGTGCCAGTAGTACGGCGGGACTCAAGAATCAGCCCCAGCATTTT
TRBD1	TRBV7-9	NA	TRBJ1-2	CASSTGIPGTGLLDYGYTF	TGTGCCAGCAGCACCGGGATTCCCGGGACAGGGCTGTTGGACTATGGCTACACCTTC
NA	TRBV21-1	NA	TRBJ2-7	CASSRWDSYEQYF	TGTGCCAGCAGCAGATGGGACAGCTACGAGCAGTACTTC
NA	TRBV9	NA	TRBJ1-3	CASSVQGDAGNTIYF	TGTGCCAGCAGCGTACAGGGAGACGCTGGAAACACCATATATTTT
NA	TRBV6-6	once	TRBJ2-7	CASSQQGYEQYF	TGTGCCAGCAGTCAACAGGGATACGAGCAGTACTTC
TRBD1	TRBV12-3/TRBV12-4	NA	TRBJ2-7	CASSRDRADEQYF	TGTGCCAGCAGCAGGGACAGGGCTGACGAGCAGTACTTC
TRBD1	TRBV2	NA	TRBJ1-4	CASDRGRTGEKLFF	TGTGCCAGCGACAGGGGGCGGACGGGAGAAAAACTGTTTTTT
NA	TRBV13	NA	TRBJ2-3	CASSSLSDTQYF	TGTGCCAGCAGCTCCCTCTCAGATACGCAGTATTTT
NA	TRBV25-1	NA	TRBJ2-3	CASSVGAGNTQYF	TGTGCCAGCAGTGTGGGGGCCGGGAATACGCAGTATTTT
NA	TRBV7-2	NA	TRBJ1-4	CASSLSGGVSNEKLFF	TGTGCCAGCAGCTTAAGTGGGGGGGTGTCTAATGAAAAACTGTTTTTT
TRBD1	TRBV10-3	NA	TRBJ1-2	CAISPQGAERIGYTF	TGTGCCATCAGCCCACAGGGGGCCGAAAGAATAGGCTACACCTTC
NA	TRBV6-5	NA	TRBJ1-2	CASSRDNTNYGYTF	TGTGCCAGCAGTCGGGACAATACTAACTATGGCTACACCTTC
NA	TRBV7-9	NA	TRBJ2-2	CASSLGLDGGELFF	TGTGCCAGCAGCTTAGGTCTAGATGGCGGGGAGCTGTTTTTT
NA	TRBV5-1	once	TRBJ1-3	CASSLDIYSGNTIYF	TGCGCCAGCAGCTTGGACATCTACTCTGGAAACACCATATATTTT
TRBD2	TRBV7-2	NA	TRBJ2-1	CASRRSSGAYNEQFF	TGTGCCAGCAGGAGATCTAGCGGGGCCTACAATGAGCAGTTCTTC